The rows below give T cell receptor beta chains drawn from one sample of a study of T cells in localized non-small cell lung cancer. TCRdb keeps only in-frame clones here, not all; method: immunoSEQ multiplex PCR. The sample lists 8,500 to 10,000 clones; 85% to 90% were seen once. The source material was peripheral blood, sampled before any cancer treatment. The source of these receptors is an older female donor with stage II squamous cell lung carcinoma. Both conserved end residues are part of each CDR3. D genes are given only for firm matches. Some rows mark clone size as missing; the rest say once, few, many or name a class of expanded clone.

CDR3 protein: CASSRQRGYTF
CDR3 DNA: TGTGCCAGCAGTCGACAGAGGGGCTACACCTTC
D gene: -
V gene: TRBV28
clone size: -
J gene: TRBJ1-2

CDR3 protein: CASSSIGPGNTIYF
CDR3 DNA: TGCGCCAGCAGCTCCATAGGGCCTGGAAACACCATATATTTT
D gene: -
V gene: TRBV5-1
clone size: -
J gene: TRBJ1-3

CDR3 protein: CASSYSKTTYEQYF
CDR3 DNA: TGTGCCAGCAGTTACTCGAAGACCACCTACGAGCAGTACTTC
D gene: -
V gene: TRBV6-6
clone size: -
J gene: TRBJ2-7

CDR3 protein: CASSLERDAEAFF
CDR3 DNA: TGCGCCAGCAGCTTGGAGAGGGACGCTGAAGCTTTCTTT
D gene: -
V gene: TRBV5-1
clone size: -
J gene: TRBJ1-1

CDR3 protein: CASSLGMEGYNEQFF
CDR3 DNA: TGTGCCAGCAGCTTAGGGATGGAAGGGTACAATGAGCAGTTCTTC
D gene: -
V gene: TRBV7-8
clone size: -
J gene: TRBJ2-1

CDR3 protein: CASSLQATGELFF
CDR3 DNA: TGTGCCAGCAGCTTACAGGCAACCGGGGAGCTGTTTTTT
D gene: -
V gene: TRBV7-9
clone size: -
J gene: TRBJ2-2

CDR3 protein: CASSLGPANTEAFF
CDR3 DNA: TGCGCCAGCAGCTTGGGGCCGGCTAACACTGAAGCTTTCTTT
D gene: -
V gene: TRBV5-1
clone size: few
J gene: TRBJ1-1

CDR3 protein: CASSLGSTSQETQYF
CDR3 DNA: TGTGCCAGCAGCTTGGGGTCTACCTCCCAAGAGACCCAGTACTTC
D gene: -
V gene: TRBV5-5
clone size: -
J gene: TRBJ2-5

CDR3 protein: CASSLGRGNEKLFF
CDR3 DNA: TGTGCCAGCAGCTTAGGTCGCGGTAATGAAAAACTGTTTTTT
D gene: -
V gene: TRBV11-2
clone size: -
J gene: TRBJ1-4

CDR3 protein: CASSVVSQGNTIYF
CDR3 DNA: TGTGCCAGCAGTGTTGTTAGTCAAGGAAACACCATATATTTT
D gene: -
V gene: TRBV6-1
clone size: once
J gene: TRBJ1-3

CDR3 protein: CASSMSGGQGPQHF
CDR3 DNA: TGTGCCAGCAGCATGTCAGGGGGCCAGGGCCCGCAGCATTTT
D gene: TRBD1
V gene: TRBV5-4
clone size: -
J gene: TRBJ1-5

CDR3 protein: CASSSTDPGEEKLFF
CDR3 DNA: TGTGCCAGCAGCTCCACCGACCCCGGCGAGGAAAAACTGTTTTTT
D gene: -
V gene: TRBV5-6
clone size: -
J gene: TRBJ1-4

CDR3 protein: CSGGLDRDTEAFF
CDR3 DNA: TGCAGCGGAGGACTGGACAGGGACACTGAAGCTTTCTTT
D gene: TRBD1
V gene: TRBV29-1
clone size: -
J gene: TRBJ1-1

CDR3 protein: CASSIPGEMPQHF
CDR3 DNA: TGTGCCAGTAGTATCCCAGGGGAAATGCCCCAGCATTTT
D gene: -
V gene: TRBV19
clone size: -
J gene: TRBJ1-5

CDR3 protein: CSVGGGGGDTQYF
CDR3 DNA: TGCAGCGTAGGAGGGGGAGGGGGAGATACGCAGTATTTT
D gene: -
V gene: TRBV29-1
clone size: once
J gene: TRBJ2-3

CDR3 protein: CASSRTGLGSTNEQYF
CDR3 DNA: TGTGCCAGCAGCCGAACGGGACTAGGTTCAACCAACGAGCAGTACTTC
D gene: TRBD2
V gene: TRBV11-2
clone size: -
J gene: TRBJ2-7

CDR3 protein: CASEDYNEQFF
CDR3 DNA: TGTGCCAGCGAGGACTACAATGAGCAGTTCTTC
D gene: -
V gene: TRBV5-5
clone size: -
J gene: TRBJ2-1

CDR3 protein: CASSPDRGQGQPQHF
CDR3 DNA: TGTGCCAGTAGTCCGGACAGGGGGCAAGGTCAGCCCCAGCATTTT
D gene: TRBD1
V gene: TRBV19
clone size: -
J gene: TRBJ1-5

CDR3 protein: CAISSLEGETQYF
CDR3 DNA: TGTGCCATCAGTTCCCTCGAGGGAGAGACCCAGTACTTC
D gene: -
V gene: TRBV10-3
clone size: -
J gene: TRBJ2-5

CDR3 protein: CAWNLRGRYEQFF
CDR3 DNA: TGTGCCTGGAATCTGCGCGGGAGGTATGAGCAGTTCTTC
D gene: TRBD2
V gene: TRBV30
clone size: -
J gene: TRBJ2-1

CDR3 protein: CASRSALYEQYF
CDR3 DNA: TGTGCCAGCAGGTCCGCTCTCTACGAGCAGTACTTC
D gene: -
V gene: TRBV6-6
clone size: -
J gene: TRBJ2-7

CDR3 protein: CASSFQSNQPQHF
CDR3 DNA: TGTGCCAGCAGTTTCCAGAGCAATCAGCCCCAGCATTTT
D gene: -
V gene: TRBV28
clone size: -
J gene: TRBJ1-5

CDR3 protein: CASSLDVGAYNEQFF
CDR3 DNA: TGTGCCAGCAGCTTAGACGTGGGCGCCTACAATGAGCAGTTCTTC
D gene: -
V gene: TRBV7-2
clone size: once
J gene: TRBJ2-1

CDR3 protein: CASSLPGRNSGANVLTF
CDR3 DNA: TGCGCCAGCAGCCTCCCGGGACGGAACTCTGGGGCCAACGTCCTGACTTTC
D gene: -
V gene: TRBV5-1
clone size: once
J gene: TRBJ2-6

CDR3 protein: CATSRDFGTEAFF
CDR3 DNA: TGTGCCACCAGCAGAGATTTCGGGACTGAAGCTTTCTTT
D gene: -
V gene: TRBV15
clone size: -
J gene: TRBJ1-1

CDR3 protein: CASSFPGQVGGDGYTF
CDR3 DNA: TGCGCCAGCAGTTTCCCGGGACAGGTGGGAGGGGATGGCTACACCTTC
D gene: TRBD1
V gene: TRBV10-1
clone size: -
J gene: TRBJ1-2

CDR3 protein: CASSPMSLAGSTDTQYF
CDR3 DNA: TGTGCCAGCAGCCCCATGTCTCTAGCGGGGAGCACAGATACGCAGTATTTT
D gene: TRBD2
V gene: TRBV5-6
clone size: once
J gene: TRBJ2-3

CDR3 protein: CASSQGTGFATNEKLFF
CDR3 DNA: TGTGCCAGCAGCCAAGGGACAGGGTTTGCAACTAATGAAAAACTGTTTTTT
D gene: TRBD1
V gene: TRBV14
clone size: -
J gene: TRBJ1-4

CDR3 protein: CASSMWDRDEKLFF
CDR3 DNA: TGTGCCAGTAGTATGTGGGACAGGGATGAAAAACTGTTTTTT
D gene: TRBD1
V gene: TRBV19
clone size: once
J gene: TRBJ1-4

CDR3 protein: CASSEGYEQFF
CDR3 DNA: TGTGCCAGCAGTGAAGGGTATGAGCAGTTCTTC
D gene: -
V gene: TRBV6-1
clone size: -
J gene: TRBJ2-1

CDR3 protein: CASSSTRVYGYTF
CDR3 DNA: TGTGCCAGCAGCTCCACCCGAGTCTATGGCTACACCTTC
D gene: -
V gene: TRBV11-2
clone size: few
J gene: TRBJ1-2

CDR3 protein: CASSLGWGGTEAFF
CDR3 DNA: TGTGCCAGCAGCTTGGGGTGGGGGGGCACTGAAGCTTTCTTT
D gene: -
V gene: TRBV5-6
clone size: -
J gene: TRBJ1-1

CDR3 protein: CASSLYGTGFAGDGYTF
CDR3 DNA: TGCGCCAGCAGCTTGTACGGGACAGGGTTTGCTGGCGATGGCTACACCTTC
D gene: TRBD1
V gene: TRBV5-1
clone size: -
J gene: TRBJ1-2

CDR3 protein: CASRLQGTGANVLTF
CDR3 DNA: TGCGCCAGCAGGTTACAGGGGACTGGGGCCAACGTCCTGACTTTC
D gene: TRBD1
V gene: TRBV5-1
clone size: -
J gene: TRBJ2-6

CDR3 protein: CASSESPYEQYF
CDR3 DNA: TGTGCCAGCAGTGAATCTCCCTACGAGCAGTACTTC
D gene: -
V gene: TRBV2
clone size: -
J gene: TRBJ2-7

CDR3 protein: CASSDGRQVNEKLFF
CDR3 DNA: TGTGCCAGCAGTGATGGTCGACAGGTCAATGAAAAACTGTTTTTT
D gene: -
V gene: TRBV2
clone size: few
J gene: TRBJ1-4

CDR3 protein: CAGDLKGQGASGYTF
CDR3 DNA: TGTGCCGGGGACTTAAAGGGACAGGGGGCGAGCGGCTACACCTTC
D gene: TRBD1
V gene: TRBV7-9
clone size: -
J gene: TRBJ1-2

CDR3 protein: CASSHPGQGDYGYTF
CDR3 DNA: TGTGCCAGTAGCCACCCGGGACAGGGAGACTATGGCTACACCTTC
D gene: TRBD1
V gene: TRBV19
clone size: -
J gene: TRBJ1-2

CDR3 protein: CAWSDGGAGGYTF
CDR3 DNA: TGTGCCTGGAGTGATGGCGGGGCGGGTGGCTACACCTTC
D gene: -
V gene: TRBV30
clone size: -
J gene: TRBJ1-2

CDR3 protein: CASSEPAMNTEAFF
CDR3 DNA: TGTGCCAGCAGTGAACCAGCTATGAACACTGAAGCTTTCTTT
D gene: -
V gene: TRBV6-1
clone size: -
J gene: TRBJ1-1

CDR3 protein: CASSLGGDTQYF
CDR3 DNA: TGTGCCAGCAGTTTGGGGGGAGATACGCAGTATTTT
D gene: -
V gene: TRBV27
clone size: -
J gene: TRBJ2-3

CDR3 protein: CASSLRTSGRADTQYF
CDR3 DNA: TGTGCCAGTAGTCTTAGGACTAGCGGGAGAGCAGATACGCAGTATTTT
D gene: TRBD2
V gene: TRBV19
clone size: -
J gene: TRBJ2-3

CDR3 protein: CASRRDRGPGNTIYF
CDR3 DNA: TGCGCCAGCAGACGGGACAGGGGGCCTGGAAACACCATATATTTT
D gene: TRBD1
V gene: TRBV5-1
clone size: -
J gene: TRBJ1-3

CDR3 protein: CASSSSGYGYTF
CDR3 DNA: TGTGCCAGCAGCTCCTCGGGTTATGGCTACACCTTC
D gene: -
V gene: TRBV5-6
clone size: -
J gene: TRBJ1-2

CDR3 protein: CASSFYANNEQFF
CDR3 DNA: TGTGCCAGCAGCTTCTACGCGAACAATGAGCAGTTCTTC
D gene: -
V gene: TRBV11-2
clone size: few
J gene: TRBJ2-1

CDR3 protein: CASSPGNRGTNTGELFF
CDR3 DNA: TGTGCCAGCTCCCCGGGAAATAGGGGGACGAACACCGGGGAGCTGTTTTTT
D gene: -
V gene: TRBV18
clone size: -
J gene: TRBJ2-2

CDR3 protein: CASSYSGGQTNYGYTF
CDR3 DNA: TGTGCCAGCAGTTATTCGGGTGGACAGACTAACTATGGCTACACCTTC
D gene: -
V gene: TRBV6-9
clone size: -
J gene: TRBJ1-2

CDR3 protein: CAIRGTSPAAFF
CDR3 DNA: TGTGCCATCAGGGGGACCTCCCCAGCAGCTTTCTTT
D gene: -
V gene: TRBV10-3
clone size: -
J gene: TRBJ1-1

CDR3 protein: CASSLIGDYQETQYF
CDR3 DNA: TGTGCCAGCAGCTTAATTGGGGACTACCAAGAGACCCAGTACTTC
D gene: -
V gene: TRBV7-2
clone size: few
J gene: TRBJ2-5

CDR3 protein: CASSERGARDTEAFF
CDR3 DNA: TGTGCCAGCAGTGAAAGGGGGGCGCGGGACACTGAAGCTTTCTTT
D gene: -
V gene: TRBV2
clone size: -
J gene: TRBJ1-1

CDR3 protein: CASSTRAPTDTQYF
CDR3 DNA: TGTGCCAGCTCTACCAGGGCACCAACAGATACGCAGTATTTT
D gene: -
V gene: TRBV7-2
clone size: -
J gene: TRBJ2-3